This is a list of T cell receptor beta chains from one sample in a study of blood T cell repertoires in COVID-19. TCRdb's table, derived via immunoSEQ multiplex PCR, lists solely in-frame clones and lacks some. The table includes 200,000 to 300,000 clones, around 86% detected once. Material: peripheral blood. The origin of the receptors is a man older than 75 with acute or convalescent COVID-19. The CDR3 runs from the conserved cysteine through the conserved F or W. The order of the fields is V gene, clone size, J gene, D gene, CDR3 DNA, CDR3 protein. D genes are given only for firm matches. Clone size is stated in some rows and not others, as once, few, many or a class when expanded.

TRBV9	.	TRBJ1-2	TRBD1	TGTGCCAGCAGCTCGCGGGACAGTTCCGGCTACACCTTC	CASSSRDSSGYTF
TRBV28	.	TRBJ1-4	.	TGTGCCAGCAGCCCCGGGAGGGTTGGAGAAAAACTGTTTTTT	CASSPGRVGEKLFF
TRBV6-2/TRBV6-3	.	TRBJ2-1	TRBD2	TGTGCCAGCAGTTACTTAAAGCGGGGGGGATCGGAGCAGTTCTTC	CASSYLKRGGSEQFF
TRBV15	few	TRBJ1-2	.	TGTGCCACCAGTGGAGGAGCCGACACAACTAACTATGGCTACACCTTC	CATSGGADTTNYGYTF
TRBV19	.	TRBJ1-2	.	TGTGCCAGTAGTCCCTCGACGGGGGGTCCACTAAACTATGGCTACACCTTC	CASSPSTGGPLNYGYTF
TRBV7-3	.	TRBJ1-1	.	TGTGCCAGCAGCGCCCAGGGGACGAGCACTGAAGCTTTCTTT	CASSAQGTSTEAFF
TRBV27	.	TRBJ2-7	TRBD2	TGTGCCAGCAGTCCTACTAGCGGGGGCTCCTACGAGCAGTACTTC	CASSPTSGGSYEQYF
TRBV9	.	TRBJ2-3	.	TGTGCCAGCAGCACCTCTCCTAGCTACACAGATACGCAGTATTTT	CASSTSPSYTDTQYF
TRBV7-9	few	TRBJ1-5	TRBD1	TGTGCCAGCAGCTTGGGACAGGGGATGTATCAGCCCCAGCATTTT	CASSLGQGMYQPQHF
TRBV5-1	.	TRBJ2-3	TRBD2	TGCGCCAGCAGCTTTACAGCGGGGAGCACAGATACGCAGTATTTT	CASSFTAGSTDTQYF
TRBV29-1	.	TRBJ2-3	.	TGCAGCGTTGAAGAGACAGCTCAGGCGCAGTATTTT	CSVEETAQAQYF
TRBV5-4	.	TRBJ1-2	TRBD1	TGTGCCAGCAGCATCGGACAGGGGAACTATGGCTACACCTTC	CASSIGQGNYGYTF
TRBV3-1/TRBV3-2	few	TRBJ2-2	.	TGTGCCAGCAGCCAAGGAACCATCACAGGGGAGCTGTTTTTT	CASSQGTITGELFF
TRBV3-1/TRBV3-2	few	TRBJ1-4	.	TGTGCCAGCAGCCAAGTAGGGCGGGCTAATGAAAAACTGTTTTTT	CASSQVGRANEKLFF
TRBV28	.	TRBJ2-7	TRBD1	TGTGCCAGCAGTTTCCCGGGGACAGGGACGCGAGAGCAGTACTTC	CASSFPGTGTREQYF
TRBV19	.	TRBJ2-5	TRBD1	TGTGCCAGTAGTCCAGGGACAGGGGGCAGGGAGACCCAGTACTTC	CASSPGTGGRETQYF
TRBV2	.	TRBJ1-1	.	TGTGCCAGCAGTGTCTGGGCGAACACTGAAGCTTTCTTT	CASSVWANTEAFF
TRBV14	.	TRBJ1-6	.	TGTGCCAGCAGCCGGAACAGGGTAACTCATAATTCACCCCTCCACTTT	CASSRNRVTHNSPLHF